A selection of T cell receptor beta chains follows, all from one sample in a study of regulatory T cells in long-lasting Graves disease. TCRdb analysed the multiplex PCR reads with MiXCR anew, one entry per CDR3 protein. The profile covers fewer than 450,000 distinct CDR3 sequences, with roughly a quarter appearing a single time and about 26% taken by the ten largest. The specimen was peripheral blood mononuclear cells (PBMCs), collected when the disease was refractory, from a patient treated with antithyroid drugs. The source is a female donor with Graves disease. The CDR3 runs from the conserved cysteine through the conserved F or W. The D gene is left open where the match is weak. A clone size is listed for some rows: how often the clone was seen (once, few, many), or a class if it is expanded.

clone size	D gene	CDR3 length	V gene	J gene	CDR3 protein	CDR3 DNA
NA	TRBD1	16	TRBV19	TRBJ2-2	CASSIPGDRGTGELFF	TGTGCCAGTAGTATACCGGGGGACAGGGGAACCGGGGAGCTGTTTTTT
few	NA	12	TRBV29-1	TRBJ2-1	CSVGSGIYEQFF	TGCAGCGTTGGATCCGGGATCTATGAGCAGTTCTTC
NA	NA	12	TRBV20-1	TRBJ1-4	CSASLGIEKLFF	TGCAGTGCTAGTCTGGGCATCGAAAAACTGTTTTTT
few	NA	13	TRBV7-9	TRBJ1-2	CASSLGVGYGYTF	TGTGCCAGCAGCTTAGGGGTCGGCTATGGCTACACCTTC
many	TRBD2	14	TRBV6-1	TRBJ2-7	CASRKLALSYEQYF	TGTGCCAGCAGGAAACTAGCGTTATCCTACGAGCAGTACTTC
many	TRBD1	15	TRBV7-8	TRBJ1-5	CASSRRQGGNQPQHF	TGTGCCAGCAGCCGTAGACAGGGTGGGAATCAGCCCCAGCATTTT
NA	TRBD2	14	TRBV7-2	TRBJ2-7	CASSPTSGRGEQYF	TGTGCCAGCAGCCCGACTAGCGGGAGGGGCGAGCAGTACTTC
many	TRBD1	14	TRBV6-1	TRBJ1-1	CASSIQGTNTEAFF	TGTGCCAGCAGCATACAGGGGACTAACACTGAAGCTTTCTTT
few	NA	15	TRBV20-1	TRBJ2-7	CSASRTSGRSYEQYF	TGCAGTGCTAGTAGGACGAGCGGGCGCTCCTACGAGCAGTACTTC
many	TRBD1	14	TRBV11-2	TRBJ2-5	CASSAAGGMETQYF	TGTGCCAGCAGCGCCGCAGGGGGCATGGAGACCCAGTACTTC
few	TRBD1	15	TRBV27	TRBJ1-2	CATKRAQTGDSGYTF	TGTGCCACCAAACGCGCCCAGACAGGGGATAGCGGCTACACCTTC
many	TRBD2	15	TRBV24-1	TRBJ2-7	CATSDSRTSVYEQYF	TGTGCCACCAGTGATTCAAGGACTAGCGTGTACGAGCAGTACTTC
many	NA	18	TRBV12-3/TRBV12-4	TRBJ2-6	CASSPKDARGAGANVLTF	TGTGCCAGCAGTCCTAAGGACGCCAGGGGCGCTGGGGCCAACGTCCTGACTTTC
NA	NA	19	TRBV7-2	TRBJ1-6	CASSLDQGPQGWNNSPLHF	TGTGCCAGCAGCTTAGATCAAGGACCACAGGGTTGGAATAATTCACCCCTCCACTTT